A single sample is the source of the 30 T cell receptor beta chains below, sequenced in a study of CD8 T cells in ankylosing spondylitis. One entry per CDR3 protein, called by TCRdb with MiXCR from the 5' RACE reads. The sample records 200,000 to 300,000 distinct CDR3 sequences, about 10% being singletons. Sequenced sample: blood, either unsorted or a sorted T cell fraction (not recorded which). The receptors stem from a male donor with ankylosing spondylitis or in good health (not recorded which).

This chain uses TRBV6-1 with TRBJ1-1, with TRBD1 identical over 8 bases. V was pared by 6 bases and J by 4 bases, with 16 bases of the junction left unmatched. Germline V gives CDR1 MNHNS, CDR2 SASEGT. This CDR3 has 17 amino acids. The CDR3 reads CASSGGQGAGGGTEAFF. The CDR3, as DNA: TGTGCCAGCAGCGGGGGGCAGGGGGCCGGTGGCGGCACTGAAGCTTTCTTT.

This clonotype has just a few counts. This chain links TRBV30 with TRBJ1-4, with 7 positions matching TRBD1. CDR1 is GTSNPN and CDR2 is SVGIG in the germline V gene (reference sequence). The CDR3 spans 16 residues. V was clipped by 3 bases and J by 0 bases; unmatched bases: 7. DNA for the CDR3: TGTGCCTGGAGCACAGGGGTCTCTTCAACTAATGAAAAACTGTTTTTT. This sequence encodes CAWSTGVSSTNEKLFF. Looking up the rest from reference TRBV30 and TRBJ1-4 gives the full variable domain: SQTIHQWPATLVQPVGSPLSLECTVEGTSNPNLYWYRQAAGRGLQLLFYSVGIGQISSEVPQNLSASRPQDRQFILSSKKLLLSDSGFYLCAWSTGVSSTNEKLFFGSGTQLSVL.

This clonotype appeared a few times. This chain uses TRBV4-2 with TRBJ1-1; D not certain. The germline V gene has CDR1 LGHNA and CDR2 YNFKEQ. Trimming shortened V by 0 bases and J by 4 bases, and 9 bases separated the two germline ends. The CDR3 has 14 amino acids. The CDR3 region is CASSQDHRSTEAFF. CDR3 DNA: TGTGCCAGCAGCCAAGACCACCGGTCCACTGAAGCTTTCTTT.

This clonotype was seen a handful of times. The rearrangement uses TRBV19 and TRBJ1-2; possibly TRBD1 for D (6 bases). The ends were cut back, 10 bases at V and 0 bases at J, with 21 bases in the middle. Germline V gives CDR1 LNHDA, CDR2 SQIVND (reference sequence). This CDR3 has 16 residues. CDR3 amino acids: CATVGQPPQANYGYTF. CDR3 nucleotides: TGTGCCACCGTAGGACAGCCACCCCAAGCTAACTATGGCTACACCTTC.

This clonotype was counted many times. The rearrangement uses TRBV12-3 or TRBV12-4 and TRBJ2-5, with a weak D call TRBD1 (6 bases). This CDR3 comprises 14 residues. Deletions cut 5 bases from V and 4 bases from J, with 14 bases between. CDR3 loop: CASSPGTPGETQYF. CDR3 sequence (DNA): TGTGCCAGCAGTCCCGGGACACCGGGAGAGACCCAGTACTTC.

In its sample, this clonotype was seen a few times. J is TRBJ2-1 and V is TRBV6-5; tentatively, D is TRBD1 (6 bases). From germline, CDR1 is MNHEY and CDR2 SVGAGI. Deletions cut 2 bases from V and 12 bases from J, with 14 bases between. This CDR3 region has 13 residues. The CDR3 loop reads CASSYADSPRQFF. For the CDR3, the DNA is TGTGCCAGCAGTTACGCGGACAGCCCGAGGCAGTTCTTC.

This clonotype was observed a handful of times. This sequence joins TRBV18 and TRBJ1-1, with D possibly matching TRBD1 (5 bases). This CDR3 has 16 residues. The germline V gene has CDR1 KGHSH and CDR2 LQKENI. The V end lost 3 bases, the J end lost 1 base, and 15 bases lay between the germline ends. The CDR3 loop reads CASSPQGTVWNTEAFF. Here the CDR3 DNA reads TGTGCCAGCTCACCGCAGGGTACTGTCTGGAACACTGAAGCTTTCTTT.

This clonotype came up many times. The CDR3 DNA reads TGCGCCAGCAGCTTGAACGTAGGGGTCTACGAGCAGTACTTC. This translates into CASSLNVGVYEQYF. The V and J genes are TRBV5-1 and TRBJ2-7, with a weak D call TRBD1 (5 bases). The CDR3 has 14 amino acids. V lost 1 base to trimming and J lost 3 bases, with 11 bases between them. Per germline, CDR1 SGHRS and CDR2 YFSETQ.

The chain employs TRBV7-2 and TRBJ1-2, with a weak D call TRBD1 (5 bases). CDR1 is SGHTA and CDR2 is FQGNSA in the germline V gene. This CDR3 is built from 15 residues. The V and J ends lost 4 bases and 5 bases respectively, with 17 bases between them. The CDR3 nucleotides read TGTGCCAGCAGCTACGACAGACGGGTGGGGTATGGCTACACCTTC. Encoded protein: CASSYDRRVGYGYTF.

CDR3 bases: TGTGCCAGCTCACCGGAACAGGGGGGATATGGCTACACCTTC. As protein: CASSPEQGGYGYTF. This chain joins TRBV18 and TRBJ1-2; 8 bases line up with TRBD1. With V trimmed by 3 bases and J by 5 bases, 5 bases remained unmatched. The germline V gene has CDR1 KGHSH and CDR2 LQKENI. The CDR3 is 14 amino acids.

This clonotype was detected many times. The V and J genes are TRBV12-3 or TRBV12-4 and TRBJ1-1; possibly TRBD1 for D (6 bases). This CDR3 contains 13 residues. Trimming removed 8 bases from V and 7 bases from J, with 17 bases in between. In nucleotides, the CDR3 is TGTGCCAGCTCTTCTAGGGGGGGACTTGAAGCTTTCTTT. This codes for CASSSRGGLEAFF.

This clonotype was seen many times. The chain combines TRBV27 with TRBJ2-7; TRBD2 agrees at 9 bases. The CDR3 totals 16 residues. The J segment lost 2 bases and the V segment lost 1 base, leaving 6 bases of the junction unmatched. In germline, CDR1 is MNHEY, CDR2 SMNVEV (reference sequence). The CDR3 bases are TGTGCCAGCAGTTTATGGAGTAGCGGGGGAGCCTACGAGCAGTACTTC. Translating gives CASSLWSSGGAYEQYF.

The rearrangement links TRBV4-1 to TRBJ2-1, with D maybe TRBD2 (5 bases). Trimming stripped 2 bases from V and 15 bases from J, with 11 bases between. This CDR3 comprises 11 residues. Germline V lookup: CDR1 MGHRA, CDR2 YSYEKL. CDR3 region: CASSQNGIRFF. The CDR3 DNA reads as TGCGCCAGCAGCCAAAACGGGATAAGGTTCTTC.

This clonotype was found many times. This chain uses TRBV12-3 or TRBV12-4 with TRBJ1-2; D possibly corresponds to TRBD1 (5 bases). The germline V and J ends were trimmed by 6 bases and 5 bases, with 19 bases remaining between them. The CDR3 loop spans 15 amino acids. The CDR3 DNA follows: TGTGCCAGCAGCCCTGGCGGGACGGCCCTTTATGGCTACACCTTC. This codes for CASSPGGTALYGYTF.

This clonotype was seen many times. The chain recombines TRBV6-5 with TRBJ2-3, with a possible D match to TRBD2 (6 bases). Germline V gives CDR1 MNHEY, CDR2 SVGAGI. The CDR3 length is 17 residues. V was pared by 0 bases and J by 0 bases, with 13 bases between. The CDR3 loop reads CASSYSGAGPSTDTQYF. The CDR3, as DNA: TGTGCCAGCAGTTACTCGGGAGCGGGCCCGAGCACAGATACGCAGTATTTT.

This clonotype was found many times. The chain employs TRBV9 and TRBJ2-1; TRBD1 agrees at 9 bases. CDR1 and CDR2 (germline): SGDLS, YYNGEE. V was clipped by 4 bases and J by 5 bases; unmatched bases: 10. The CDR3 is made up of 16 amino acids. CDR3 sequence: CASSPRGTGTNNEQFF. CDR3 sequence (DNA): TGTGCCAGCAGCCCCAGGGGGACAGGGACCAACAATGAGCAGTTCTTC.

This clonotype was recorded at least ten times. This chain's CDR3 is CSVGDTQYF. CDR3 nucleotide sequence: TGCAGCGTTGGGGATACGCAGTATTTT. The J gene is TRBJ2-3, the V gene TRBV29-1; no clear D. The CDR3 consists of 9 residues. Germline CDR1 reads SQVTM; CDR2 reads ANQGSEA. Trimming left V 4 bases short and J 6 bases short, with 2 bases between.

This clonotype came up many times. The V gene is TRBV7-2, the J gene TRBJ2-1; no reliable D call. This CDR3 is built from 13 residues. Germline V gives CDR1 SGHTA, CDR2 FQGNSA. Trimming pared 0 bases from V and 5 bases from J, leaving 5 bases between. CDR3 region: CASSLAYNNEQFF. As DNA, the CDR3 is TGTGCCAGCAGCTTAGCGTACAACAATGAGCAGTTCTTC.

Ten or more counts support this clonotype. CDR3 in DNA: TGTGCCAGCACCCGGGGAGGGGACAATCAGCCCCAGCATTTT. This gives the protein CASTRGGDNQPQHF. The rearrangement uses TRBV6-1 and TRBJ1-5, with D possibly TRBD1 on 5 matching bases. The CDR3 contains 14 residues. Trimming pared 7 bases from V and 3 bases from J, leaving 13 bases between. Looked up from germline, CDR1 is MNHNS and CDR2 is SASEGT.

Many counts were recorded for this clonotype. The genes are TRBV29-1 and TRBJ2-2, with 9 bases identical to TRBD2. After removal of 4 bases from V and 5 bases from J, the junction contained 5 bases not matched to a gene. CDR1 and CDR2 from the germline V gene are SQVTM and ANQGSEA. The CDR3 covers 14 residues. The DNA of the CDR3 is TGCAGCGTTGGTGTAGCGGGGGCGACCGGGGAGCTGTTTTTT. Its protein is CSVGVAGATGELFF.

This clonotype was observed a handful of times. The chain links TRBV6-1 to TRBJ2-7; D is possibly TRBD1 or TRBD2 (5 bases each). This CDR3 spans 16 amino acids. With 6 bases removed from V and 3 bases from J, the gap between germline ends came to 21 bases. Per germline, CDR1 MNHNS and CDR2 SASEGT. Written as DNA, the CDR3 is TGTGCCAGCAGAAAAAAACCGAGGGCAGGGCTCTACGAGCAGTACTTC. Protein: CASRKKPRAGLYEQYF.

This clonotype was found a few times. V and J are TRBV7-2 and TRBJ2-3, with 9 bases that match TRBD2. Unmatched junction bases numbered 12, after V lost 4 bases and J lost 13 bases. CDR1 is SGHTA, CDR2 FQGNSA, per germline. The CDR3 has 14 amino acids. The CDR3 is CASSSAGGVLEKYF. The CDR3 DNA reads TGTGCCAGCAGCTCAGCGGGGGGTGTCCTTGAGAAGTATTTT.

This clonotype was detected many times. The junction departs from germline at one end; a sequencing error may be responsible. The CDR3: CASSQDPGVIYF. The CDR3 nucleotides read TGTGCCAGCAGCCAAGACCCAGGGGTCATCTACTTT. The chain links TRBV4-2 to TRBJ1-6; D possibly corresponds to TRBD1 (6 bases). Germline V gene lookup returns CDR1 LGHNA and CDR2 YNFKEQ. The CDR3 runs 12 residues.

This clonotype was seen ten or more times. The CDR3 is CASSLAGRTSGNTIYF. DNA of the CDR3: TGTGCCAGCAGCTTGGCTGGACGGACCTCTGGAAACACCATATATTTT. This chain links TRBV5-6 with TRBJ1-3; D remains ambiguous. The V end lost 0 bases, the J end lost 0 bases, and 10 bases lay between the germline ends. The length of the CDR3 is 16 residues. Per germline, CDR1 SGHDT and CDR2 YYEEEE.

Notes on this clonotype: It may be a read error: a sequence one base away is much more abundant. V usage is TRBV7-9 and J usage is TRBJ2-7, with 8 bases aligning to TRBD1. V shed 5 bases, J shed 8 bases, and the junction held 5 bases outside the gene matches. CDR3 length: 12 residues. Germline V CDR1 and CDR2: SEHNR, FQNEAQ (reference sequence). CDR3 amino acids: CASSRTGNKQYF. In DNA form, the CDR3 reads TGTGCCAGCAGCCGGACAGGGAACAAGCAGTACTTC.

The V gene is TRBV4-2, the J gene TRBJ1-6; 7 positions match TRBD1. Germline V gene lookup returns CDR1 LGHNA and CDR2 YNFKEQ. The CDR3 consists of 15 residues. The V gene end was trimmed by 8 bases and the J gene end by 10 bases; junction bases not matched to a gene: 14. CDR3 nucleotides: TGTGCCAGCTCTCCCGACAGGGTGGGAGACTCACCCCTCCACTTT. Amino acids: CASSPDRVGDSPLHF.

This clonotype occurred many times. The rearrangement links TRBV13 to TRBJ2-1; D perhaps matches TRBD1 (6 bases). Germline V gives CDR1 PRHDT, CDR2 FYEKMQ (reference sequence). The CDR3 has 16 residues. The V and J ends lost 7 bases and 1 base respectively, with 17 bases between them. The CDR3 DNA reads TGTGCCAGCACCGTCGCTCGGGACACATCCTACAATGAGCAGTTCTTC. Amino acid sequence: CASTVARDTSYNEQFF.

Many counts were recorded for this clonotype. The chain recombines TRBV3-1 with TRBJ2-3; possibly TRBD1 for D (6 bases). V gave up 3 bases and J gave up 0 bases, with 10 bases separating them. The CDR3 length is 15 residues. The V gene's germline CDR1 is LGHDT and CDR2 YNNKEL (reference sequence). The CDR3 nucleotides read TGTGCCAGCAGCCAGGGGGCTTCTAGCACAGATACGCAGTATTTT. It specifies CASSQGASSTDTQYF.

This clonotype has at least ten counts. This CDR3 is CASSLTRTGRIPGELFF. The CDR3 nucleotides are TGCGCCAGCAGCTTGACCCGGACAGGGCGGATCCCCGGGGAGCTGTTTTTT. The gene calls are TRBV5-1 and TRBJ2-2, with TRBD1 identical over 8 bases. CDR1 and CDR2 (germline): SGHRS, YFSETQ. The CDR3 sequence is 17 residues long. With 1 base clipped from V and 6 bases from J, the junction kept 11 bases outside the gene matches.

In its sample, this clonotype was seen a few times. CDR3 sequence: CASSVETSTDTQYF. Written as DNA, the CDR3 is TGTGCCAGCAGCGTAGAGACGAGCACAGATACGCAGTATTTT. The chain uses TRBV9 and TRBJ2-3; D is unresolved. The V gene lost 0 bases and the J gene lost 0 bases, with 5 bases spanning the gap. This CDR3 comprises 14 residues. CDR1 and CDR2 from the germline V gene are SGDLS and YYNGEE.